These T cell receptor beta chains were read from a single sample in a study of shared clonotypes between healthy human individuals. The method was immunoSEQ multiplex PCR; TCRdb's version includes in-frame clones alone and lacks a portion of them. The profile shows millions of clones, 85% to 95% of them singletons. Sequencing was done on a sample of naive CD4+ T cells sorted from blood. The receptor source for this set is a man younger than 35 in good health. The conserved cysteine and the conserved F or W are not part of the CDR3 here. Fields, in order: J gene, V gene, CDR3 protein.

J gene: TRBJ1-2; V gene: TRBV18; CDR3 protein: ASSLDSGDYGYT
J gene: TRBJ2-3; V gene: TRBV5-4; CDR3 protein: ASSLSRLAGSDTQY
J gene: TRBJ2-7; V gene: TRBV29-1; CDR3 protein: SGGEGQYYEQY
J gene: TRBJ2-2; V gene: TRBV28; CDR3 protein: ASSLIIGSNTGELF
J gene: TRBJ1-6; V gene: TRBV6-1; CDR3 protein: ASSPRTDNSPLH
J gene: TRBJ2-2; V gene: TRBV5-1; CDR3 protein: ASSLGLAGNTGELF
J gene: TRBJ2-3; V gene: TRBV11-2; CDR3 protein: ASTNLGGKADTQY
J gene: TRBJ1-5; V gene: TRBV5-6; CDR3 protein: ASSWGGLNSNQPQH
J gene: TRBJ1-1; V gene: TRBV13; CDR3 protein: ASSFDRNTEAF
J gene: TRBJ2-5; V gene: TRBV30; CDR3 protein: AWRFDRGLGTQY
J gene: TRBJ2-7; V gene: TRBV10-3; CDR3 protein: AIRGAETYEQY
J gene: TRBJ2-7; V gene: TRBV5-1; CDR3 protein: ASSLGVTGSYEQY
J gene: TRBJ2-2; V gene: TRBV9; CDR3 protein: ASSVRGMNTGELF
J gene: TRBJ2-7; V gene: TRBV6-1; CDR3 protein: ASREQGVREQY
J gene: TRBJ2-7; V gene: TRBV6-5; CDR3 protein: ASGQGSEQY
J gene: TRBJ1-3; V gene: TRBV7-2; CDR3 protein: ASSLAPQGHSGNTIY
J gene: TRBJ2-7; V gene: TRBV28; CDR3 protein: ASTRQGGEQY
J gene: TRBJ2-1; V gene: TRBV19; CDR3 protein: ASSHYNEQF
J gene: TRBJ2-7; V gene: TRBV5-1; CDR3 protein: ASSVTAPTYEQY
J gene: TRBJ1-4; V gene: TRBV10-3; CDR3 protein: AIKADRTNEKLF
J gene: TRBJ2-3; V gene: TRBV4-1; CDR3 protein: ASRRLAGVFGTDTQY
J gene: TRBJ1-2; V gene: TRBV18; CDR3 protein: ASSSEQGHGYT
J gene: TRBJ2-1; V gene: TRBV27; CDR3 protein: ASRSTGSYNEQF
J gene: TRBJ2-7; V gene: TRBV7-9; CDR3 protein: ASSSRAGSYEQY
J gene: TRBJ2-2; V gene: TRBV6-1; CDR3 protein: ASIPGQGGSGELF
J gene: TRBJ1-6; V gene: TRBV7-2; CDR3 protein: ASSLDRGYNSPLH
J gene: TRBJ2-3; V gene: TRBV18; CDR3 protein: ASSPFPAGGSTDTQY
J gene: TRBJ2-7; V gene: TRBV7-3; CDR3 protein: ASSLTRTGNPYEQY
J gene: TRBJ2-5; V gene: TRBV15; CDR3 protein: ATSRDQAGGGETQY
J gene: TRBJ1-5; V gene: TRBV28; CDR3 protein: ASKVQSNQPQH
J gene: TRBJ2-1; V gene: TRBV5-1; CDR3 protein: ASSLAIAGGAYNEQF
J gene: TRBJ2-5; V gene: TRBV28; CDR3 protein: ASSYPFTSGGETQY
J gene: TRBJ2-1; V gene: TRBV9; CDR3 protein: ASSISVSSYNEQF
J gene: TRBJ2-7; V gene: TRBV7-9; CDR3 protein: ASSPAPGNSYEQY
J gene: TRBJ2-6; V gene: TRBV10-3; CDR3 protein: AISDLQGASGANVLT
J gene: TRBJ1-2; V gene: TRBV7-9; CDR3 protein: ASSLGQGYFGGYT
J gene: TRBJ1-1; V gene: TRBV18; CDR3 protein: ASSPLAVNTEAF
J gene: TRBJ1-1; V gene: TRBV6-5; CDR3 protein: ASSYSIWGGTTEAF
J gene: TRBJ2-1; V gene: TRBV30; CDR3 protein: AWSVKGLVSNEQF
J gene: TRBJ2-1; V gene: TRBV5-1; CDR3 protein: ASSLEARAYNEQF
J gene: TRBJ1-1; V gene: TRBV2; CDR3 protein: ASSDGLNTEAF
J gene: TRBJ1-5; V gene: TRBV19; CDR3 protein: ASSTRGPMGNQPQH
J gene: TRBJ2-5; V gene: TRBV7-8; CDR3 protein: ASSLHFQGETQY
J gene: TRBJ2-3; V gene: TRBV10-3; CDR3 protein: AIQKLAGGQGDTQY
J gene: TRBJ2-5; V gene: TRBV9; CDR3 protein: ASSKRTGGRETQY
J gene: TRBJ1-2; V gene: TRBV5-1; CDR3 protein: ASTNQDGNYGYT
J gene: TRBJ2-4; V gene: TRBV19; CDR3 protein: ASSIEAGARRTIQY
J gene: TRBJ2-1; V gene: TRBV7-9; CDR3 protein: ASSRTTGEQF